Described below is a single TCR beta chain sequence and its context. This record belongs to a study of shared clonotypes between healthy human individuals. About the study: Three plates were used per donor for CD4 naive, three for CD4 memory, two for CD8 naive and one for CD8 memory.

Samples underwent the assay at deep level. Clones were sequenced by immunoSEQ multiplex PCR, and TCRdb holds only the in-frame ones, with some missing. The data contain about 2 million clones, less than 95% of them singletons. CD45RO-negative CD8 cells positively selected for CCR7 made up the naive population, which excluded terminally differentiated effector memory CD45RA+ cells. Caucasian adults residing in Nashville, Tennessee made up all the donors. The CDR3 consists of 15 residues. Trimming took 3 bases from V and 7 from J; bases not matched to a gene: 6. Germline CDR1 MNHEY, CDR2 SMNVEV (reference sequence).

The gene calls are TRBV27 and TRBJ2-2; 9 bases align to TRBD2. The receptor's source is a young man in good health. Sequencing was done on a sample of naive CD8+ T cells sorted from blood. The CDR3 reads CASSFTASGNGELFF. DNA for the CDR3: TGTGCCAGCAGTTTCACGGCTAGCGGGAACGGGGAGCTGTTTTTT.